Each of the 6 T cell receptor delta chains below was sequenced from the same sample in a study of gamma-delta T cells after stem cell transplantation. TCRdb reprocessed the RT-PCR reads through CATT. The top ten clones hold approximately 62% of a sample with 15,000 to 19,000 delta-chain clones, less than 10% of them seen once. Sequenced input: gamma-delta T cells. The receptors stem from a human donor. It is not recorded whose cells these are; they may come from a transplant donor.

Worth noting for this clone: The protein recorded in TCRdb matches a much larger clone and deviates from this DNA's translation at residue 10, suggesting a read error; the protein here is obtained by translating the DNA. The chain joins TRDV2 to TRDJ1, with a possible D match to TRDD3 (5 bases). CDR3 length equals 17 residues. Trimming cost V 3 bases and J 0 bases, with 19 bases left between them. CDR1 and CDR2 (germline): GEAIGNYY, EKD. CDR3 in DNA: TGTGCCTGTGACGCCCTTACAGAGGGATGCCACACCGATAAACTCATCTTT. Translated, it gives CACDALTEGCHTDKLIF.

As for this clone: TCRdb's entry gives the protein of a much larger clone, which mismatches this DNA's translation at residue 11, likely from a read error; the protein reported here is translated from the DNA. The chain has TRDV2 and TRDJ1; the D is unclear. This CDR3 has 15 residues. Germline lookup yields CDR1 GEAIGNYY and CDR2 EKD. As DNA, the CDR3 is TGTGCCTGTGACACCGTGGGTGCGTACACCGGTAAACTCATCTTT. Translating gives CACDTVGAYTGKLIF.

By share, this clone ranks as medium-sized. The same CDR3 also results from other DNA sequences found in this sample. J is TRDJ1 and V is TRDV2, with 7 bases lining up with TRDD3. The CDR3 runs to 15 residues. The trim removed 0 bases at V and 8 bases at J, leaving 11 bases unmatched. Germline V gene sequence: CDR1 GEAIGNYY, CDR2 EKD. CDR3 in DNA: TGTGCCTGTGACACCGCCGGGGGATTAGGGGAAAAACTCATCTTT. Amino acids: CACDTAGGLGEKLIF.

This clone was found a few times. A read error likely explains why the TCRdb protein, taken from a much larger clone, differs from this DNA's translation at residue 3; the protein shown is translated from the DNA. The chain links TRDV2 to TRDJ3; no reliable D call. The CDR3 is made up of 19 amino acids. The V gene's germline CDR1 is GEAIGNYY and CDR2 EKD. Here the CDR3 reads CAYDTVEESSSWDTRQMFF. In DNA form, the CDR3 reads TGTGCCTATGACACCGTCGAGGAATCCAGCTCCTGGGACACCCGACAGATGTTTTTC.

This clone was seen many times. This same CDR3 is encoded by further DNA sequences in the sample. The CDR3 loop is CACDTAEMGATSQLFF. For the CDR3, the DNA is TGTGCCTGTGACACTGCTGAAATGGGGGCCACATCCCAACTCTTCTTT. The J gene is TRDJ2, the V gene TRDV2, with a possible D match to TRDD3 (6 bases). This CDR3 region has 16 residues. The V and J ends lost 1 base and 11 bases respectively, with 22 bases between them. Germline CDR1 reads GEAIGNYY; CDR2 reads EKD.

This clone counts as medium-sized. The sample contains more than one DNA sequence encoding this CDR3. The gene calls are TRDV2 and TRDJ1, with 11 positions matching TRDD3. The CDR3 is 16 amino acids. Looked up from germline, CDR1 is GEAIGNYY and CDR2 is EKD. J was trimmed by 0 bases and V by 1 base; bases with no gene match: 3. In DNA form, the CDR3 reads TGTGCCTGTGACACTCTGGGGGATACTTACACCGATAAACTCATCTTT. Its protein is CACDTLGDTYTDKLIF.